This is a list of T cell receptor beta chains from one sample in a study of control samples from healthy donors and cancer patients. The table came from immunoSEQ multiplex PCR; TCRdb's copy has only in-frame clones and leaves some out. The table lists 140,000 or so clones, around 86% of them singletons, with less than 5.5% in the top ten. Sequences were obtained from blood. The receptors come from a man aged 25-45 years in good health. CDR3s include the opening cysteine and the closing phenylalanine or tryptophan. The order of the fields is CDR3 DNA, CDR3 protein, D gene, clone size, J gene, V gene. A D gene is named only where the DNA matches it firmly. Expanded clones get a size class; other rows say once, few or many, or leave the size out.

TGTGCCAGCTCACCACTTGCAGGGCCCGGGGCCAACGTCCTGACTTTC,CASSPLAGPGANVLTF,-,-,TRBJ2-6,TRBV18
TGTGCCAGCAGCCTCAGGGACACTGAAGCTTTCTTT,CASSLRDTEAFF,-,few,TRBJ1-1,TRBV7-9
TGTGCCACCAGTGACCCCGGAGGGAGCGTGGCTACGCAGTATTTT,CATSDPGGSVATQYF,-,-,TRBJ2-3,TRBV24-1
TGTGCCAGCTTCTCAAGAGGGGAAGAGACCCAGTACTTC,CASFSRGEETQYF,-,-,TRBJ2-5,TRBV18
TGTGCCAGCAGCTTAGTTTTTTGGGGTTTTGGGGCCAACGTCCTGACTTTC,CASSLVFWGFGANVLTF,-,-,TRBJ2-6,TRBV7-2
TGCAGCGTTGAAGATCCGATAGGGGGCGGCTACACCTTC,CSVEDPIGGGYTF,TRBD1,-,TRBJ1-2,TRBV29-1
TGTGCCAGCTGCGGCTCCACCTACGAGCAGTACTTC,CASCGSTYEQYF,-,-,TRBJ2-7,TRBV6-5
TGTGCCAGCAGCCAAGATCGAAGCGGGGGTGATGAGCAGTTCTTC,CASSQDRSGGDEQFF,TRBD2,-,TRBJ2-1,TRBV3-1/TRBV3-2
TGCAGCGTTGATGTTACAGGGACCGGCTACACCTTC,CSVDVTGTGYTF,-,-,TRBJ1-2,TRBV29-1
TGTGCCAGCAGTCCGGGGACATGGGCCGGAAACACCATATATTTT,CASSPGTWAGNTIYF,-,-,TRBJ1-3,TRBV27
TGTGCCAGCAGTTTATCACCGAGGAATGAGCAGTTCTTC,CASSLSPRNEQFF,-,-,TRBJ2-1,TRBV27
TGTGCCAGCAGTCGGGGTGCTCTTAGGCCCCAGCATTTT,CASSRGALRPQHF,-,once,TRBJ1-5,TRBV3-1/TRBV3-2
TGTGCCAGCAGCTTCGCCTCCATAGAAGAGACCCAGTACTTC,CASSFASIEETQYF,-,once,TRBJ2-5,TRBV5-5
TGTGCCAGCTCGCCGGGACAGGAGCGCAGATCCCAGCATTTT,CASSPGQERRSQHF,TRBD1,few,TRBJ1-5,TRBV27
TGTGCCAGCAGCCTAGAGCAGGGGGGAAACTATGGCTACACCTTC,CASSLEQGGNYGYTF,TRBD1,-,TRBJ1-2,TRBV5-6
TGTGCCAGCAGCCAAGGGCGAAACTCCTACGAGCAGTACTTC,CASSQGRNSYEQYF,-,-,TRBJ2-7,TRBV4-2
TGTGCCACCAGTGATTTGCAAACGGAGAATGAGCAGTTCTTC,CATSDLQTENEQFF,-,few,TRBJ2-1,TRBV24-1
TGTGCCAGCAGTCAACAGGGGGCGCTTTCTGGGGCCAACGTCCTGACTTTC,CASSQQGALSGANVLTF,TRBD1,-,TRBJ2-6,TRBV6-6
TGTGCCAGCAGTTACGGCCACTCCTACGAGCAGTACTTC,CASSYGHSYEQYF,-,once,TRBJ2-7,TRBV6-2/TRBV6-3
TGTGCCAGCAGGTCGACGCCTAACACTGAAGCTTTCTTT,CASRSTPNTEAFF,-,-,TRBJ1-1,TRBV7-9
TGTGCCAGCAGCCTCGCTGGGGGGTCCACTGAAGCTTTCTTT,CASSLAGGSTEAFF,-,-,TRBJ1-1,TRBV7-2
TGCAGTGCTAGTTATCGGCGGAACTCCTACGAGCAGTACTTC,CSASYRRNSYEQYF,-,-,TRBJ2-7,TRBV20-1
TGTGCCAGCAGCCAAGGAGACAGGGCGTCGACAGATACGCAGTATTTT,CASSQGDRASTDTQYF,TRBD1,-,TRBJ2-3,TRBV3-1/TRBV3-2
TGCAGCGTTGAAGATCTTGAGGGGGAGCTGTTTTTT,CSVEDLEGELFF,-,-,TRBJ2-2,TRBV29-1
TGTGCCAGCAGTGAACACCCCCAGGGGGCGGACTATGGCTACACCTTC,CASSEHPQGADYGYTF,TRBD1,-,TRBJ1-2,TRBV6-1
TGTGCCAGCTCACGCTCAACAGGAACTAACTATGGCTACACCTTC,CASSRSTGTNYGYTF,-,-,TRBJ1-2,TRBV18
TGTGCCAGCAGCCCCGGGGGGACTAGCACAGATACGCAGTATTTT,CASSPGGTSTDTQYF,TRBD2,-,TRBJ2-3,TRBV6-4
TGTGCCAGCAGCTTAGAAGGGGGGGTCACTGAAGCTTTCTTT,CASSLEGGVTEAFF,-,-,TRBJ1-1,TRBV7-9
TGTGCCAGCAGAGAGGGGGGGGCGGCTAATGAAAAACTGTTTTTT,CASREGGAANEKLFF,-,-,TRBJ1-4,TRBV6-5
TGTGCCAGCAGTTTAACCCCCATTCAAGCTTTCTTT,CASSLTPIQAFF,-,once,TRBJ1-1,TRBV12-3/TRBV12-4
TGTGCCAGCAGGAAAGCGGGTTCCTACGAGCAGTACTTC,CASRKAGSYEQYF,-,-,TRBJ2-7,TRBV6-5
TGTGCCAGCAGCTTAAACCCGGCCAGGGGCATTCAGTACTTC,CASSLNPARGIQYF,-,-,TRBJ2-4,TRBV7-2
TGTGCCAGTAGTATGGGACAGCGCAACGAAAAACTGTTTTTT,CASSMGQRNEKLFF,TRBD1,-,TRBJ1-4,TRBV19